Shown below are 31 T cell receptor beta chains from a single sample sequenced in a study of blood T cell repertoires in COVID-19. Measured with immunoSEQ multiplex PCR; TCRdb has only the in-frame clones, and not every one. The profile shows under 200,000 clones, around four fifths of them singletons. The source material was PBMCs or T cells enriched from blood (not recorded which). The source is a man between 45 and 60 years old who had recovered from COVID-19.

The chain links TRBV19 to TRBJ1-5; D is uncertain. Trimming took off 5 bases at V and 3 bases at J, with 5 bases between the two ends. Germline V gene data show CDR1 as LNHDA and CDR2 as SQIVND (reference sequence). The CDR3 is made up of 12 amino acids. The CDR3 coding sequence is TGTGCCAGTAGTTTCAACAATCAGCCCCAGCATTTT. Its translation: CASSFNNQPQHF.

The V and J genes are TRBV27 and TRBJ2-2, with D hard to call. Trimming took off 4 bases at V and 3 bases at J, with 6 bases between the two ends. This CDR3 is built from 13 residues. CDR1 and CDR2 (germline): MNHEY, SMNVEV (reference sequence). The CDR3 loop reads CASSSWHTGELFF. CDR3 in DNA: TGTGCCAGCAGTTCCTGGCACACCGGGGAGCTGTTTTTT.

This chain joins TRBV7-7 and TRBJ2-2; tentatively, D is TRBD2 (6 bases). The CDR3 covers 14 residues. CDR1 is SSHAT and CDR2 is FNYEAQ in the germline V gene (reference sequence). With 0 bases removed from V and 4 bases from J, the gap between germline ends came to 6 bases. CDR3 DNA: TGTGCCAGCAGCTTAGCGGGGGGCACCGGGGAGCTGTTTTTT. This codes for CASSLAGGTGELFF.

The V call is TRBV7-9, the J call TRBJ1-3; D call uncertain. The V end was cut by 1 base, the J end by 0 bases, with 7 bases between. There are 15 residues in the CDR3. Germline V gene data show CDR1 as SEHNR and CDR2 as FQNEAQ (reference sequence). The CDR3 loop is CASSLEANSGNTIYF. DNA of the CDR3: TGTGCCAGCAGCTTAGAAGCTAACTCTGGAAACACCATATATTTT. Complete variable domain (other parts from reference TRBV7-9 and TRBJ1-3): DTGVSQNPRHKITKRGQNVTFRCDPISEHNRLYWYRQTLGQGPEFLTYFQNEAQLEKSRLLSDRFSAERPKGSFSTLEIQRTEQGDSAMYLCASSLEANSGNTIYFGEGSWLTVV.

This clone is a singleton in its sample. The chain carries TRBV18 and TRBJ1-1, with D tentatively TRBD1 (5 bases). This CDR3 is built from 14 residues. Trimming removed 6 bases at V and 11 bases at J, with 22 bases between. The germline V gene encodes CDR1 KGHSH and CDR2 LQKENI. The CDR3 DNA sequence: TGTGCCAGCTCGCAGTCCCGGGACTCACTAGGGGCTTTCTTT. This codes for CASSQSRDSLGAFF.

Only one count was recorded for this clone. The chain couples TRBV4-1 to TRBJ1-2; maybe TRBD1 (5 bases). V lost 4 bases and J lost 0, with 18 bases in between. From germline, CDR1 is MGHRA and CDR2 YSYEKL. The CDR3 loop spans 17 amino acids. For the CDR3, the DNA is TGCGCCAGCAGCCGGACCGCGGACATCACTCCTAACTATGGCTACACCTTC. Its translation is CASSRTADITPNYGYTF.

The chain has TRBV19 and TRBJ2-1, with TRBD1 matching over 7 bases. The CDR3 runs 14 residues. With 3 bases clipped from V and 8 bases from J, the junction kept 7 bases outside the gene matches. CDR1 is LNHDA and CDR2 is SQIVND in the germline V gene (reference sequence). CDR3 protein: CASSMVQGRHEQFF. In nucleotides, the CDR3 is TGTGCCAGTAGTATGGTACAGGGGCGCCATGAGCAGTTCTTC. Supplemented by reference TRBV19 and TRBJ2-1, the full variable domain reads DGGITQSPKYLFRKEGQNVTLSCEQNLNHDAMYWYRQDPGQGLRLIYYSQIVNDFQKGDIAEGYSVSREKKESFPLTVTSAQKNPTAFYLCASSMVQGRHEQFFGPGTRLTVL.

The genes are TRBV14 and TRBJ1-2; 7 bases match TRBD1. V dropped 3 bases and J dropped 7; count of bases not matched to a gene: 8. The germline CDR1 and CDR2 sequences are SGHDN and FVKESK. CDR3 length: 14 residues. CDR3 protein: CASSHRTGAGGYTF. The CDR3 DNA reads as TGTGCCAGCAGCCATCGGACAGGAGCGGGTGGCTACACCTTC.

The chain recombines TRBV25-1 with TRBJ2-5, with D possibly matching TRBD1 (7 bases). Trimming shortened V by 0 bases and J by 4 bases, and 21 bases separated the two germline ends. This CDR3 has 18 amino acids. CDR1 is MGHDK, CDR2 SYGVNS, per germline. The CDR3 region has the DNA TGTGCCAGCAGTGAATATTGGGACTTACGACAGGGCGTAGAGACCCAGTACTTC. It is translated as CASSEYWDLRQGVETQYF.

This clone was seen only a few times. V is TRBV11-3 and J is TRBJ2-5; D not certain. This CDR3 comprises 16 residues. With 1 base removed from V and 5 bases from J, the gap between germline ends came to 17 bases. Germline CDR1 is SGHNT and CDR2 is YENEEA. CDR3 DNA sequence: TGTGCCAGCAGCTTAGGCACCTCAACCCCCCGGGAGACCCAGTACTTC. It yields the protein CASSLGTSTPRETQYF.

CDR3 amino acids: CASSKGFPGGVETQYF. CDR3 coding DNA: TGTGCCAGCAGCAAAGGGTTCCCCGGGGGGGTGGAGACCCAGTACTTC. The chain joins TRBV21-1 to TRBJ2-5; the listed D gene, TRBD2, was not tested against the DNA. TRBV21-1 is labeled a pseudogene. The CDR3 extends over 16 amino acids.

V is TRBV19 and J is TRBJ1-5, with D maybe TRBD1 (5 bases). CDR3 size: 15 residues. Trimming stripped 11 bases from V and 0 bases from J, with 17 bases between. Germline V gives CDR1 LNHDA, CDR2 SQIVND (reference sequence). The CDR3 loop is CASSDTFLSNQPQHF. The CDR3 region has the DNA TGTGCCTCCTCGGACACTTTCCTTAGCAATCAGCCCCAGCATTTT.

The CDR3 reads CASSIREFANEKLFF. DNA for the CDR3: TGTGCCAGTAGTATCCGGGAATTTGCTAATGAAAAACTGTTTTTT. The J gene is TRBJ1-4, the V gene TRBV19; D unresolved. V lost 3 bases to trimming and J lost 3 bases, with 11 bases between them. Looked up from germline, CDR1 is LNHDA and CDR2 is SQIVND (reference sequence). The CDR3 runs to 15 residues.

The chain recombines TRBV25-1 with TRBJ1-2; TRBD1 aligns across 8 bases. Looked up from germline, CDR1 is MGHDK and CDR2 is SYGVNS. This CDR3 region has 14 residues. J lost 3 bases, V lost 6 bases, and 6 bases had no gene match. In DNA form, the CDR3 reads TGTGCCAGCAGCCGGACAGGGACTCACTATGGCTACACCTTC. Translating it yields CASSRTGTHYGYTF.

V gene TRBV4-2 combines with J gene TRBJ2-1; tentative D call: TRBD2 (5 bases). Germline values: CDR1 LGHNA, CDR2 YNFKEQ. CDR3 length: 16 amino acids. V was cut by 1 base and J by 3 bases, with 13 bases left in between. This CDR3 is CASSQGERSLYNEQFF. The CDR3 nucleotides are TGTGCCAGCAGCCAAGGGGAGCGGTCTCTCTACAATGAGCAGTTCTTC.

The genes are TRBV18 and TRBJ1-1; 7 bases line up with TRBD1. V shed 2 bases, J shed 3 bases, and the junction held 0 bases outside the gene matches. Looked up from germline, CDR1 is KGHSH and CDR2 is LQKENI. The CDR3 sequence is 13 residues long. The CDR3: CASSPDRDTEAFF. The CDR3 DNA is TGTGCCAGCTCACCAGACAGGGACACTGAAGCTTTCTTT. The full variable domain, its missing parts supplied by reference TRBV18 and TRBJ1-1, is NAGVMQNPRHLVRRRGQEARLRCSPMKGHSHVYWYRQLPEEGLKFMVYLQKENIIDESGMPKERFSAEFPKEGPSILRIQQVVRGDSAAYFCASSPDRDTEAFFGQGTRLTVV.

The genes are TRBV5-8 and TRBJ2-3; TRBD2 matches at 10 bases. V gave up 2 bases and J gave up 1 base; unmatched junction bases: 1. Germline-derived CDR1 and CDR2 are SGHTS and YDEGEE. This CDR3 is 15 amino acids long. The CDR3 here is CASSLLAGRTDTQYF. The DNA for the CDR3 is TGTGCCAGCAGCTTACTAGCGGGGCGCACAGATACGCAGTATTTT.

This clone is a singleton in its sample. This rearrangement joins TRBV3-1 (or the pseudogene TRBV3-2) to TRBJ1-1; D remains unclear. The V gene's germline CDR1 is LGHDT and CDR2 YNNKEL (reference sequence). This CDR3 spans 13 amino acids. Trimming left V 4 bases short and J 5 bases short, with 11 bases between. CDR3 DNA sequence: TGTGCCAGCAGCCGGAGGGATTCGACTGAAGCTTTCTTT. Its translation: CASSRRDSTEAFF.

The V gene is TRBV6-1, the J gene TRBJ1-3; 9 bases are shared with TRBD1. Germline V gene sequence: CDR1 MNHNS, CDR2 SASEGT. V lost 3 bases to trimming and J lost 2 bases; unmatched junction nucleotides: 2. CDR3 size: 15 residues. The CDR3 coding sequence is TGTGCCAGCAGTGATCGGGACAGGGCTGGAAACACCATATATTTT. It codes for CASSDRDRAGNTIYF.

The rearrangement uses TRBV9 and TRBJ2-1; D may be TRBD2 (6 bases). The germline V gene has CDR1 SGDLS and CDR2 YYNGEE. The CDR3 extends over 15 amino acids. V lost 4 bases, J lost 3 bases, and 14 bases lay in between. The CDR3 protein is CASSPRWRDYNEQFF. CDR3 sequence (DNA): TGTGCCAGCAGCCCCCGCTGGAGGGACTACAATGAGCAGTTCTTC.

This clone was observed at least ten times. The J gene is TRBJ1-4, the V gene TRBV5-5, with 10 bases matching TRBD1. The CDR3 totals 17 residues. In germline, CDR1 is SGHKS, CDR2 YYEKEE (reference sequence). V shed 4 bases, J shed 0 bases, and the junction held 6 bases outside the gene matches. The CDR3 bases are TGTGCCAGCAGCCTCCGGGACAGGGGTCCAACTAATGAAAAACTGTTTTTT. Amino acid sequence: CASSLRDRGPTNEKLFF.

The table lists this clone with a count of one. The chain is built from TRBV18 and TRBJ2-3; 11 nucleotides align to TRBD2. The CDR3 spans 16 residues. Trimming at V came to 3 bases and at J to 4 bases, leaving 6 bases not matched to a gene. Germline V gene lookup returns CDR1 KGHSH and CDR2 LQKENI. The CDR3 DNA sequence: TGTGCCAGCTCACCCCGACTAGCGGGGCGGCCAGATACGCAGTATTTT. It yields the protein CASSPRLAGRPDTQYF.

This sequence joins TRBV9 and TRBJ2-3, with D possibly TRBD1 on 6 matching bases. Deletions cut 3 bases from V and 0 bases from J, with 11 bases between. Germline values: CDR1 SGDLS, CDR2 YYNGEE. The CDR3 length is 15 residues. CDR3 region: CASSAGTTSTDTQYF. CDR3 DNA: TGTGCCAGCAGCGCCGGGACAACTAGCACAGATACGCAGTATTTT.

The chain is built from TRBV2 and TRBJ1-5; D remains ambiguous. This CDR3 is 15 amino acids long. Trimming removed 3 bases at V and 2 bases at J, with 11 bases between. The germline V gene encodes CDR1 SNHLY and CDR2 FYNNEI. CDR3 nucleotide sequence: TGTGCCAGCAGTGAGGGAGGACGGGGCAATCAGCCCCAGCATTTT. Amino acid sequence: CASSEGGRGNQPQHF. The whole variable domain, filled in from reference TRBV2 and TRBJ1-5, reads EPEVTQTPSHQVTQMGQEVILRCVPISNHLYFYWYRQILGQKVEFLVSFYNNEISEKSEIFDDQFSVERPDGSNFTLKIRSTKLEDSAMYFCASSEGGRGNQPQHFGDGTRLSIL.

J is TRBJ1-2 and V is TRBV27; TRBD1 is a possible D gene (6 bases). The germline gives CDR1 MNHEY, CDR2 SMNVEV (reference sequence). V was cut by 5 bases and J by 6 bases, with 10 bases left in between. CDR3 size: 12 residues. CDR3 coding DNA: TGTGCCAGCAGTACTAACAGGGATGGCTACACCTTC. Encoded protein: CASSTNRDGYTF.

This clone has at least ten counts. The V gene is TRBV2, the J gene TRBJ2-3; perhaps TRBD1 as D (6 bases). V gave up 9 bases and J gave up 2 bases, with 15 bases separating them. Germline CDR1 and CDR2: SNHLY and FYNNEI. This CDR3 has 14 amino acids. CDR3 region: CASTRQALTDTQYF. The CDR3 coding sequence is TGTGCCAGTACACGACAGGCCCTCACAGATACGCAGTATTTT.

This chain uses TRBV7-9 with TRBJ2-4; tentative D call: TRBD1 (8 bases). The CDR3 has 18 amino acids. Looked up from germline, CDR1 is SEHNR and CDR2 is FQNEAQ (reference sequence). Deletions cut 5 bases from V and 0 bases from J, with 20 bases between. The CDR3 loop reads CASSTGGGAVLAKNIQYF. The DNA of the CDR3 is TGTGCCAGCAGCACAGGGGGGGGTGCGGTTCTAGCCAAAAACATTCAGTACTTC.

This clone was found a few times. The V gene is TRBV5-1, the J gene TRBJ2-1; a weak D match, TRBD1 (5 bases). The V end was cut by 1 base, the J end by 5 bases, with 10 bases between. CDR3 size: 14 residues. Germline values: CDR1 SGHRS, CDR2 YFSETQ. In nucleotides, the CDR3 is TGCGCCAGCAGCTTGTCGAGGACAAACAATGAGCAGTTCTTC. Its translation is CASSLSRTNNEQFF.

The CDR3 region is CASSVDLSTYEQYF. CDR3 sequence (DNA): TGTGCCAGCAGCGTAGATCTTAGTACCTACGAGCAGTACTTC. The chain recombines TRBV9 with TRBJ2-7; D remains unclear. Germline values: CDR1 SGDLS, CDR2 YYNGEE. Trimming removed 0 bases at V and 2 bases at J, with 9 bases between. The CDR3 loop spans 14 amino acids.

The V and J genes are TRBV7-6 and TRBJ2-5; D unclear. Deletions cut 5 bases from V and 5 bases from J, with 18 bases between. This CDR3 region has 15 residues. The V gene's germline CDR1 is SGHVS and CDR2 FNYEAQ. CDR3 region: CASSAHSELRETQYF. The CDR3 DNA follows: TGTGCCAGCAGCGCCCACTCGGAACTAAGGGAGACCCAGTACTTC.

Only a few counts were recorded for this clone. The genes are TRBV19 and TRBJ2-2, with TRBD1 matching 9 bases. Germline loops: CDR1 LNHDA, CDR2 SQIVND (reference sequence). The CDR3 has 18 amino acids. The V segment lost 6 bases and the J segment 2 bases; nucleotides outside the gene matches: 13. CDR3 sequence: CASRPGQGRPYNTGELFF. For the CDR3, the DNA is TGTGCCAGTAGGCCGGGACAGGGTCGACCCTATAACACCGGGGAGCTGTTTTTT.